What follows is one T cell receptor beta chain and its context. This entry is derived from a study of blood T cell repertoires in COVID-19. Study in general: The United States, Italy and Spain were the sources of the acute and convalescent COVID-19 samples.

In the original analysis: Estimation of nucleated cell counts relied on the amplification of reference gene primers. Produced via immunoSEQ multiplex PCR; TCRdb's table is partial and in-frame only. V and J calls and clone size are copied from that table; D and trimming were computed from the DNA. The data contain some 80,000 clones, about 80% of them singletons. This clonotype originated in a woman aged 35 to 49 with active or convalescent COVID-19. Sequenced: peripheral blood.

CDR3 sequence: CASSLLPSGPLQETQYF. The CDR3, as DNA: TGTGCCAGCTCCCTGCTCCCTAGCGGTCCCCTCCAAGAGACCCAGTACTTC. The chain employs TRBV18 and TRBJ2-5; 7 bases match TRBD2. The CDR3 has 17 amino acids. V lost 6 bases, J lost 1 base, and 14 bases stayed unmatched. CDR1 and CDR2 from the germline V gene are KGHSH and LQKENI.